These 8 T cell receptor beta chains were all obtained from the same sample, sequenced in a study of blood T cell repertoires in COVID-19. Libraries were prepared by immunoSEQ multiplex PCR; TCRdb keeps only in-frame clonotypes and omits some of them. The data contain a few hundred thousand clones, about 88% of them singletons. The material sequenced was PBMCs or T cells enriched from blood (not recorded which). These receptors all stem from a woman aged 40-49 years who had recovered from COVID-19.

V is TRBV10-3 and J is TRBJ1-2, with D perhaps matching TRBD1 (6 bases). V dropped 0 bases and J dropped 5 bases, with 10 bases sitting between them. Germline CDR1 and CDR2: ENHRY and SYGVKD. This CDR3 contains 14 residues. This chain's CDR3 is CAISESTGPYGYTF. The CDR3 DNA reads TGTGCCATCAGTGAGTCCACAGGGCCATATGGCTACACCTTC.

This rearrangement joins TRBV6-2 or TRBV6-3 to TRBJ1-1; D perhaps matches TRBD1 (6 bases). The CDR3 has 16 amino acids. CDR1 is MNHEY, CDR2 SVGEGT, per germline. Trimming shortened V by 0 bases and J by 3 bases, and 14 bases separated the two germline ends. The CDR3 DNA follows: TGTGCCAGCAGTTACTCATTACAGGGTCTGGACACTGAAGCTTTCTTT. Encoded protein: CASSYSLQGLDTEAFF.

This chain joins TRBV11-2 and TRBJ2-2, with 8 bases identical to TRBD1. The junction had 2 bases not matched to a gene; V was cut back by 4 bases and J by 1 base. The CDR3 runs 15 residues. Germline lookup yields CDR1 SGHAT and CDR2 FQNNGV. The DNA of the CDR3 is TGTGCCAGCAGCTCAGGGACAGGGAACACCGGGGAGCTGTTTTTT. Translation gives CASSSGTGNTGELFF.

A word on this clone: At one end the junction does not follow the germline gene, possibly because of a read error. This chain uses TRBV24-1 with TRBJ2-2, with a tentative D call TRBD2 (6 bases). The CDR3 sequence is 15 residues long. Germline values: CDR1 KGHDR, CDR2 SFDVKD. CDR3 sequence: CATSDGGRNTGELFF. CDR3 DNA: TGTGCTACCAGTGACGGGGGAAGAAACACCGGGGAGCTGTTTTTT.

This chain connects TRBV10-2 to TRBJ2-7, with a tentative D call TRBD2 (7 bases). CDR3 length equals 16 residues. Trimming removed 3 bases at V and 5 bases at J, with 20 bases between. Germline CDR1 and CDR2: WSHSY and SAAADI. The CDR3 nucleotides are TGCGCCAGCAGTGACCCCATTGGGGGGGGGCGCGACGAGCAGTACTTC. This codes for CASSDPIGGGRDEQYF.

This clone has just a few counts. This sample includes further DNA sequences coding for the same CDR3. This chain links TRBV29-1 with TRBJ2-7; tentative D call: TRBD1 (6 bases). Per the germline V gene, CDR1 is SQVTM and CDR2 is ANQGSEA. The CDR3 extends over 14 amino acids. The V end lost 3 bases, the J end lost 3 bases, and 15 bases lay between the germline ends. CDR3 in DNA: TGCAGCGTTGACCCGACAGGTTTTAGCTACGAGCAGTACTTC. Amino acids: CSVDPTGFSYEQYF.

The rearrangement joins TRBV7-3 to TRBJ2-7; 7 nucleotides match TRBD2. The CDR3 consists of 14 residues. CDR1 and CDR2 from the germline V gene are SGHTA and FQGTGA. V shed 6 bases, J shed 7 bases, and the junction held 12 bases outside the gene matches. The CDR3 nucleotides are TGTGCCAGCAGACTAGATGGGAGGGCCGGGGAGCAGTACTTC. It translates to CASRLDGRAGEQYF.

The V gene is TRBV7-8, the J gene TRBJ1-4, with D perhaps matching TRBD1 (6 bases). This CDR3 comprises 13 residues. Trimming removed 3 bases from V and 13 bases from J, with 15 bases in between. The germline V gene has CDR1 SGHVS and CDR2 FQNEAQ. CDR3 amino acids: CASSFYRATGLFF. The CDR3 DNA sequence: TGTGCCAGCAGCTTCTACAGGGCTACGGGACTGTTTTTT.